This T cell receptor (beta chain) was sequenced during a study of T cells in Graves' hyperthyroidism and ophthalmopathy. Broader study findings: The blood repertoire included most of the expanded thyroid clonotypes above 0.001.

This clonotype was seen repeatedly, ten times or more. The antigen is undetermined. TCR beta CDR3 region amplification was performed from RNA transcripts. Primed by the HTBI set, a first-round RT-PCR was run on the TCR CDR3. Via MiXCR, TCRdb re-called the multiplex PCR reads, giving one row per CDR3 protein. Of tens of thousands of distinct CDR3 sequences in the sample, 45% to 65% are singletons; the top ten hold under 35%. The diagnostic basis comprised clinical symptoms, serum thyroxine and TRAb, thyroid ultrasound and orbital computed tomography. Germline V gives CDR1 SNHLY, CDR2 FYNNEI. The CDR3 spans 14 residues. V lost 7 bases and J lost 5; bases outside the gene matches: 5.

The source is a man aged 18 to 30 with Graves' hyperthyroidism. J is TRBJ2-2 and V is TRBV2; 9 bases agree with TRBD2. Sequencing input: peripheral blood or thyroid tissue (not recorded which). Written as DNA, the CDR3 is TGTGCCAGCATCTGGACTAGCGATACCGGGGAGCTGTTTTTT. It codes for CASIWTSDTGELFF. Full variable domain (remainder filled in from reference TRBV2 and TRBJ2-2): EPEVTQTPSHQVTQMGQEVILRCVPISNHLYFYWYRQILGQKVEFLVSFYNNEISEKSEIFDDQFSVERPDGSNFTLKIRSTKLEDSAMYFCASIWTSDTGELFFGEGSRLTVL.